Listed below are T cell receptor beta chains from one sample, sequenced in a study of long-term antiretroviral therapy in people with HIV. The repertoire was sequenced with immunoSEQ multiplex PCR; TCRdb's copy has only in-frame clones and lacks some. This table has tens of thousands of clones, approximately 94% appearing once. Specimen: unsorted PBMCs, collected around 9 years after starting antiretroviral therapy. These receptors were obtained from a man aged 30 to 45 with HIV. CDR3s include the opening cysteine and the closing phenylalanine or tryptophan. Each record gives: clone size, D gene, J gene, V gene, CDR3 DNA, CDR3 protein. The D gene is left open where the match is weak. Clone size is shown for a subset of rows, as once, few, many or a class of expanded clone.

clone size: .
D gene: TRBD1
J gene: TRBJ2-7
V gene: TRBV9
CDR3 DNA: TGTGCCAGCAGCGAACAGGGGGCACGCGAGCAGTACTTC
CDR3 protein: CASSEQGAREQYF

clone size: .
D gene: TRBD1
J gene: TRBJ2-5
V gene: TRBV29-1
CDR3 DNA: TGCAGCGTTAGACAGGGGGCGCGCGAGACCCAGTACTTC
CDR3 protein: CSVRQGARETQYF

clone size: .
D gene: TRBD2
J gene: TRBJ2-3
V gene: TRBV11-3
CDR3 DNA: TGTGCCAGCACTCCCGGGACTAGCAAAACAGATACGCAGTATTTT
CDR3 protein: CASTPGTSKTDTQYF

clone size: once
D gene: .
J gene: TRBJ2-7
V gene: TRBV5-1
CDR3 DNA: TGCGCCAGCAGCTTCGGTTCACTCCCTGGAGGGGGATTGAGAGAGCAGTACTTC
CDR3 protein: CASSFGSLPGGGLREQYF

clone size: .
D gene: .
J gene: TRBJ2-2
V gene: TRBV9
CDR3 DNA: TGTGCCAGCAGCGTCTCGTCGGGCGATACTGGGGAGCTGTTTTTT
CDR3 protein: CASSVSSGDTGELFF

clone size: .
D gene: .
J gene: TRBJ2-4
V gene: TRBV11-2
CDR3 DNA: TGTGCCAGCAGCTATTCCTACACTATGGGAAAAAACATTCAGTACTTC
CDR3 protein: CASSYSYTMGKNIQYF

clone size: .
D gene: .
J gene: TRBJ2-5
V gene: TRBV7-2
CDR3 DNA: TGTGCCAGCACCGCGGGGCGGGGGCCATTCCAAGAGACCCAGTACTTC
CDR3 protein: CASTAGRGPFQETQYF

clone size: .
D gene: .
J gene: TRBJ1-6
V gene: TRBV9
CDR3 DNA: TGTGCCAGCAGTAGGGGGGATTCACCCCTCCACTTT
CDR3 protein: CASSRGDSPLHF

clone size: .
D gene: .
J gene: TRBJ1-3
V gene: TRBV18
CDR3 DNA: TGTGCCAGCTCACGAAGGCAGGATCGTAGCTCTGGAAACACCATATATTTT
CDR3 protein: CASSRRQDRSSGNTIYF

clone size: .
D gene: TRBD2
J gene: TRBJ2-1
V gene: TRBV7-2
CDR3 DNA: TGTGCCAGCAGCTACGGATACCTAGCGGAAAAGCAGTTCTTC
CDR3 protein: CASSYGYLAEKQFF

clone size: .
D gene: .
J gene: TRBJ2-2
V gene: TRBV6-5
CDR3 DNA: TGTGCCAGCAGTTACTCCCACACCGGGGAGCTGTTTTTT
CDR3 protein: CASSYSHTGELFF

clone size: .
D gene: TRBD1
J gene: TRBJ1-5
V gene: TRBV19
CDR3 DNA: TGTGCCAGTAGTATAGTAAGCGGGACAGGGTTTCAGCCCCAGCATTTT
CDR3 protein: CASSIVSGTGFQPQHF

clone size: .
D gene: .
J gene: TRBJ2-6
V gene: TRBV7-9
CDR3 DNA: TGTGCCAGCAGCCATTCGTACTCTGGGGCCAACGTCCTGACTTTC
CDR3 protein: CASSHSYSGANVLTF

clone size: once
D gene: .
J gene: TRBJ2-3
V gene: TRBV15
CDR3 DNA: TGTGCCACCAGCAGAGTTACTGAAAGCACAGATACGCAGTATTTT
CDR3 protein: CATSRVTESTDTQYF

clone size: once
D gene: .
J gene: TRBJ2-7
V gene: TRBV20-1
CDR3 DNA: TGCAGTGCTAGCCCTTATCACGAGCAGTACTTC
CDR3 protein: CSASPYHEQYF

clone size: .
D gene: .
J gene: TRBJ1-1
V gene: TRBV11-2
CDR3 DNA: TGTGCCAGCAGCTTAGGGAGTGGCCGCTTGAACACTGAAGCTTTCTTT
CDR3 protein: CASSLGSGRLNTEAFF

clone size: .
D gene: .
J gene: TRBJ1-3
V gene: TRBV5-1
CDR3 DNA: TGCGCCAGCAGCCCGGGAGGGTTCTCTGGAAACACCATATATTTT
CDR3 protein: CASSPGGFSGNTIYF

clone size: .
D gene: .
J gene: TRBJ2-7
V gene: TRBV6-5
CDR3 DNA: TGTGCCAGCAAGCCCCCAGGGGTGAGGTCCTACGAGCAGTACTTC
CDR3 protein: CASKPPGVRSYEQYF

clone size: .
D gene: .
J gene: TRBJ2-3
V gene: TRBV27
CDR3 DNA: TGTGCCAGCAGTTCATCGTACCCCGGCACAGATACGCAGTATTTT
CDR3 protein: CASSSSYPGTDTQYF

clone size: .
D gene: TRBD2
J gene: TRBJ2-1
V gene: TRBV7-2
CDR3 DNA: TGTGCCAGCAGCCGGGAGGGATTAGCGGGGGGCCTGGGTGAGCAGTTCTTC
CDR3 protein: CASSREGLAGGLGEQFF

clone size: .
D gene: .
J gene: TRBJ2-1
V gene: TRBV6-1
CDR3 DNA: TGTGCCAGCAGTGACAGCTATGAGCAGTTCTTC
CDR3 protein: CASSDSYEQFF

clone size: .
D gene: .
J gene: TRBJ1-5
V gene: TRBV10-2
CDR3 DNA: TGCGCCAGCAGTGAACGTCACAATCAGCCCCAGCATTTT
CDR3 protein: CASSERHNQPQHF

clone size: once
D gene: .
J gene: TRBJ1-6
V gene: TRBV9
CDR3 DNA: TGTGCCAGCAGCGTGGGGGGATCCCTGCTTACGACCAATTCACCCCTCCACTTT
CDR3 protein: CASSVGGSLLTTNSPLHF

clone size: .
D gene: .
J gene: TRBJ1-1
V gene: TRBV5-1
CDR3 DNA: TGCGCCAGCAGTTTACAGGACGCCGGGACTGAAGCTTTCTTT
CDR3 protein: CASSLQDAGTEAFF

clone size: .
D gene: .
J gene: TRBJ1-3
V gene: TRBV6-1
CDR3 DNA: TGTGCCAGCAGGCCGGGAGGGTCTGGAAACACCATATATTTT
CDR3 protein: CASRPGGSGNTIYF

clone size: .
D gene: .
J gene: TRBJ1-2
V gene: TRBV4-2
CDR3 DNA: TGTGCCAGCAGCCAAGAATGGTCGGGCCGCTATGGCTACACCTTC
CDR3 protein: CASSQEWSGRYGYTF

clone size: once
D gene: TRBD1
J gene: TRBJ1-2
V gene: TRBV7-8
CDR3 DNA: TGTGCCAGCAGCTCAAGGGGGCCCCAGTTCTATGGCTACACCTTC
CDR3 protein: CASSSRGPQFYGYTF

clone size: .
D gene: .
J gene: TRBJ1-3
V gene: TRBV5-6
CDR3 DNA: TGTGCCAGCAGCTTGGGTGGAGCGGACAACACCATATATTTT
CDR3 protein: CASSLGGADNTIYF

clone size: .
D gene: .
J gene: TRBJ2-2
V gene: TRBV6-1
CDR3 DNA: TGTGCCAGCAGGAGGACAGTGTCCGGGGAGCTGTTTTTT
CDR3 protein: CASRRTVSGELFF

clone size: .
D gene: TRBD1
J gene: TRBJ2-1
V gene: TRBV9
CDR3 DNA: TGTGCCAGCAGCGTAGAATCCGGGACAGCCTACAATGAGCAGTTCTTC
CDR3 protein: CASSVESGTAYNEQFF

clone size: .
D gene: .
J gene: TRBJ2-1
V gene: TRBV5-6
CDR3 DNA: TGTGCCAGCAGCTTGGGTCCACCCAGCTCCTACAATGAGCAGTTCTTC
CDR3 protein: CASSLGPPSSYNEQFF

clone size: .
D gene: TRBD1
J gene: TRBJ1-4
V gene: TRBV5-4
CDR3 DNA: TGTGCCAGCAGCGCTAACTTCGGGACAGGGAATGAAAAACTGTTTTTT
CDR3 protein: CASSANFGTGNEKLFF

clone size: .
D gene: .
J gene: TRBJ2-5
V gene: TRBV27
CDR3 DNA: TGTGCCAGCAGTTCAACGGGGGAGCAAGAGACCCAGTACTTC
CDR3 protein: CASSSTGEQETQYF

clone size: .
D gene: TRBD2
J gene: TRBJ2-1
V gene: TRBV28
CDR3 DNA: TGTGCCAGCGCCGGCCTAGCGGGGGGGTACTCCTACAATGAGCAGTTCTTC
CDR3 protein: CASAGLAGGYSYNEQFF

clone size: .
D gene: TRBD1
J gene: TRBJ1-4
V gene: TRBV9
CDR3 DNA: TGTGCCAGCAGCGTAGGAAATTTTGGACAGGGGTCTGAAAAACTGTTTTTT
CDR3 protein: CASSVGNFGQGSEKLFF

clone size: .
D gene: TRBD1
J gene: TRBJ1-2
V gene: TRBV10-3
CDR3 DNA: TGTGCCATCAGTGAGAGGGGGCGGGATGGCTACACCTTC
CDR3 protein: CAISERGRDGYTF

clone size: once
D gene: .
J gene: TRBJ1-5
V gene: TRBV7-8
CDR3 DNA: TGTGCCAGCAGCTTAGGTCTAACAGCTCAGCCCCAGCATTTT
CDR3 protein: CASSLGLTAQPQHF

clone size: once
D gene: .
J gene: TRBJ1-2
V gene: TRBV7-8
CDR3 DNA: TGTGCCAGCAGCGCCGGGCCGCTTGTCTATGGCTACACCTTC
CDR3 protein: CASSAGPLVYGYTF

clone size: .
D gene: TRBD1
J gene: TRBJ2-2
V gene: TRBV6-4
CDR3 DNA: TGTGCCAGCAGTGAGATGGCAGGGGGAACCGGGGAGCTGTTTTTT
CDR3 protein: CASSEMAGGTGELFF

clone size: .
D gene: .
J gene: TRBJ2-3
V gene: TRBV2
CDR3 DNA: TGTGCCAGCAGTGAACGGCCCAGGGGGTCGGTAGCGGCTCATACGCAGTATTTT
CDR3 protein: CASSERPRGSVAAHTQYF